These 24 T cell receptor beta chains originate from one sample sequenced in a study of T cell responses to AZD1222 COVID-19 vaccine. Method: immunoSEQ multiplex PCR; TCRdb's copy keeps in-frame clones and lacks some. The table shows roughly 140,000 clones, with more than 85% occurring only once. The material sequenced was peripheral blood, taken on day 0 of AZD1222 vaccination. The origin of the receptors is an adult in good health.

The V gene is TRBV25-1, the J gene TRBJ1-1; D is uncertain. The CDR3 length is 14 residues. Trimming took 5 bases from V and 1 from J, leaving 11 bases between them. In germline, CDR1 is MGHDK, CDR2 SYGVNS. CDR3 sequence: CASSSVFGNTEAFF. In DNA, the CDR3 is TGTGCCAGCAGTTCAGTGTTTGGGAACACTGAAGCTTTCTTT.

This rearrangement joins TRBV6-5 to TRBJ1-2; 10 nucleotides match TRBD1. The CDR3 is 16 amino acids. CDR1 and CDR2 from the germline V gene are MNHEY and SVGAGI. With 4 bases clipped from V and 4 bases from J, the junction kept 9 bases outside the gene matches. The chain's CDR3 is CASSFNPRDRGYGYTF. The CDR3 DNA sequence: TGTGCCAGCAGTTTCAACCCCCGGGACAGGGGCTATGGCTACACCTTC.

The chain links TRBV27 to TRBJ1-5; D is perhaps TRBD1 (5 bases). The V gene's germline CDR1 is MNHEY and CDR2 SMNVEV (reference sequence). The germline V and J ends were trimmed by 3 bases and 1 base, with 7 bases remaining between them. This CDR3 is 14 amino acids long. The CDR3 protein is CASSFGASNQPQHF. CDR3 coding DNA: TGTGCCAGCAGTTTCGGGGCAAGCAATCAGCCCCAGCATTTT.

The rearrangement joins TRBV7-2 to TRBJ2-1; TRBD1 agrees at 10 bases. CDR3 length equals 15 residues. Germline-derived CDR1 and CDR2 are SGHTA and FQGNSA. With 2 bases clipped from V and 4 bases from J, the junction kept 2 bases outside the gene matches. The CDR3 spells CASSLLGQGYNEQFF. DNA for the CDR3: TGTGCCAGCAGCTTATTGGGACAGGGGTACAATGAGCAGTTCTTC.

This clone is a singleton in its sample. J is TRBJ2-1 and V is TRBV27; 8 nucleotides agree with TRBD1. In germline, CDR1 is MNHEY, CDR2 SMNVEV (reference sequence). The CDR3 consists of 16 residues. V lost 5 bases and J lost 5; bases outside the gene matches: 11. CDR3 in amino acids: CASSAEPGQEHNEQFF. CDR3 nucleotide sequence: TGTGCCAGCAGTGCAGAGCCGGGACAGGAGCACAATGAGCAGTTCTTC.

The gene calls are TRBV7-9 and TRBJ2-1; 15 bases align to TRBD2. Trimming cost V 5 bases and J 9 bases; bases outside gene matches: 8. The germline CDR1 and CDR2 sequences are SEHNR and FQNEAQ (reference sequence). This CDR3 has 16 amino acids. For the CDR3, the DNA is TGTGCCAGCAGCCCAGGACTAGCGGGAGGGTTAAGTGAGCAGTTCTTC. This encodes CASSPGLAGGLSEQFF.

This chain joins TRBV6-1 and TRBJ1-5; D is perhaps TRBD1 (6 bases). This CDR3 comprises 13 residues. The germline gives CDR1 MNHNS, CDR2 SASEGT. The germline V and J ends were trimmed by 2 bases and 5 bases, with 7 bases remaining between them. The chain's CDR3 is CASSERGDQPQHF. The CDR3 nucleotides are TGTGCCAGCAGTGAAAGGGGGGATCAGCCCCAGCATTTT.

The V gene is TRBV28, the J gene TRBJ2-1; 8 bases are shared with TRBD2. Trimming cost V 4 bases and J 5 bases; bases outside gene matches: 7. Germline lookup yields CDR1 MDHEN and CDR2 SYDVKM. The CDR3 has 15 residues. CDR3 DNA: TGTGCCAGCAGTTCCCGGGGTAGCGGGAACAATGAGCAGTTCTTC. Its protein is CASSSRGSGNNEQFF.

Here the CDR3 DNA reads TGTGCCAGCAGCCCCGTGGCATCCGACTATGGCTACACCTTC. Its translation is CASSPVASDYGYTF. The chain employs TRBV3-1 (or the pseudogene TRBV3-2) and TRBJ1-2, with unresolved D. Germline loops: CDR1 LGHDT, CDR2 YNNKEL (reference sequence). This CDR3 is 14 amino acids long. V lost 4 bases and J lost 3, with 12 bases in between.

This chain connects TRBV3-1 (or the pseudogene TRBV3-2) to TRBJ2-3; TRBD2 agrees at 9 bases. Unmatched junction bases numbered 9, after V lost 0 bases and J lost 5 bases. This CDR3 region has 17 residues. The germline V gene has CDR1 LGHDT and CDR2 YNNKEL (reference sequence). The CDR3 is CASSQDERGAEVDTQYF. As DNA, the CDR3 is TGTGCCAGCAGCCAAGATGAGCGGGGGGCCGAGGTAGATACGCAGTATTTT.

The chain is built from TRBV18 and TRBJ1-1; D uncertain. Germline CDR1 reads KGHSH; CDR2 reads LQKENI. The V and J ends lost 2 bases and 2 bases respectively, with 15 bases between them. The CDR3 extends over 16 amino acids. CDR3 residues: CASSPSLREINTEAFF. In DNA form, the CDR3 reads TGTGCCAGCTCACCATCGTTAAGGGAAATTAACACTGAAGCTTTCTTT.

The chain uses TRBV2 and TRBJ1-1, with a tentative D call TRBD1 (6 bases). The V and J ends lost 8 bases and 2 bases respectively, with 24 bases between them. The V gene's germline CDR1 is SNHLY and CDR2 FYNNEI. CDR3 size: 17 residues. The DNA of the CDR3 is TGTGCCAGCCGGGACAAGACCCTCTCCGCATTTAACACTGAAGCTTTCTTT. Its protein is CASRDKTLSAFNTEAFF.

The chain combines TRBV27 with TRBJ2-1; D is perhaps TRBD1 (6 bases). Deletions cut 8 bases from V and 7 bases from J, with 18 bases between. The germline V gene encodes CDR1 MNHEY and CDR2 SMNVEV (reference sequence). This CDR3 spans 14 amino acids. CDR3 coding DNA: TGTGCCAGCGGATTGGCTACAGGGCGGAATGAGCAGTTCTTC. Translating it yields CASGLATGRNEQFF.

The J gene is TRBJ2-6, the V gene TRBV7-9, with D tentatively TRBD1 or TRBD2 (6 bases each). CDR3 length: 19 residues. V lost 0 bases and J 0 bases, leaving 15 bases between the germline ends. Germline V gene lookup returns CDR1 SEHNR and CDR2 FQNEAQ (reference sequence). The CDR3 nucleotides read TGTGCCAGCAGCTTAGCATCAGGGGACTTCTTCTCTGGGGCCAACGTCCTGACTTTC. Translating gives CASSLASGDFFSGANVLTF.

The chain couples TRBV9 to TRBJ2-5, with TRBD1 matching 12 bases. The CDR3 runs 16 residues. Unmatched junction bases numbered 8, after V lost 3 bases and J lost 5 bases. Germline CDR1 SGDLS, CDR2 YYNGEE. The CDR3 here is CASSGGTGGFGETQYF. DNA of the CDR3: TGTGCCAGCAGCGGCGGGACAGGGGGCTTCGGCGAGACCCAGTACTTC.

The CDR3, as DNA: TGTGCCAGTAGCACCACTCTGGCGAACTATGGCTACACCTTC. This gives the protein CASSTTLANYGYTF. The V call is TRBV19, the J call TRBJ1-2; D is unresolved. The CDR3 loop spans 14 amino acids. CDR1 is LNHDA, CDR2 SQIVND, per germline (reference sequence). The ends were cut back, 6 bases at V and 2 bases at J, with 13 bases in the middle.

V gene TRBV3-1 (or the pseudogene TRBV3-2) combines with J gene TRBJ2-6, with D unresolved. Germline assignment: CDR1 LGHDT and CDR2 YNNKEL (reference sequence). The CDR3 is 16 amino acids. Between the trimmed V and J ends, which lost 0 bases and 2 bases, there was a span of 8 bases. CDR3 protein: CASSQEISPGANVLTF. CDR3 in DNA: TGTGCCAGCAGCCAAGAAATATCTCCTGGGGCCAACGTCCTGACTTTC.

CDR3: CASSLSLRTSGNSINEQFF. The CDR3 region has the DNA TGTGCCAGCAGTTTATCCCTTAGAACTAGCGGGAATAGCATCAATGAGCAGTTCTTC. The rearrangement uses TRBV27 and TRBJ2-1; 10 positions agree with TRBD2. Germline trimming cut 0 bases from V and 6 bases from J; bases unmatched to any gene: 14. The CDR3 length is 19 residues. Germline V gene sequence: CDR1 MNHEY, CDR2 SMNVEV (reference sequence).

This clone occurred a few times. The DNA for the CDR3 is TGTGCCAGCAGCCATACGGGACAGGGGATCTACGAGCAGTACTTC. It yields the protein CASSHTGQGIYEQYF. The chain uses TRBV3-1 (or the pseudogene TRBV3-2) and TRBJ2-7, with 10 bases lining up with TRBD1. J was trimmed by 3 bases and V by 3 bases; bases with no gene match: 5. The CDR3 is 15 residues long. CDR1 LGHDT and CDR2 YNNKEL come from the germline V gene (reference sequence).

This rearrangement joins TRBV21-1 to TRBJ1-5. TRBV21-1 is a recognized pseudogene. There are 12 residues in the CDR3. CDR3 coding DNA: TGTGCCAGCAGCATGCTCAATCAGCCCCAGCATTTT. It is translated as CASSMLNQPQHF.

The V call is TRBV29-1, the J call TRBJ2-1; 9 nucleotides match TRBD2. This CDR3 spans 15 amino acids. Germline V gives CDR1 SQVTM, CDR2 ANQGSEA. Unmatched junction bases numbered 9, after V lost 6 bases and J lost 3 bases. The CDR3 DNA sequence: TGCAGCGTGGTCCGGACTAGCGTGGTCTACAATGAGCAGTTCTTC. It codes for CSVVRTSVVYNEQFF.

The chain uses TRBV5-6 and TRBJ2-5; D might be TRBD1 (6 bases). CDR3 length equals 13 residues. Deletions cut 7 bases from V and 5 bases from J, with 15 bases between. Germline lookup yields CDR1 SGHDT and CDR2 YYEEEE. The CDR3 loop is CASGFQGLETQYF. The CDR3 coding sequence is TGTGCCAGCGGTTTTCAGGGGCTGGAGACCCAGTACTTC.

The chain recombines TRBV4-3 with TRBJ1-1; D ambiguous. V was trimmed by 2 bases and J by 1 base, leaving 11 bases between them. CDR1 LGHNA and CDR2 YSLEER come from the germline V gene. This CDR3 spans 15 amino acids. The CDR3 DNA is TGCGCCAGCAGCCAAAGTTCAAGCTCGAACACTGAAGCTTTCTTT. The encoded protein is CASSQSSSSNTEAFF.

J is TRBJ1-6 and V is TRBV9, with TRBD1 matching over 9 bases. Germline assignment: CDR1 SGDLS and CDR2 YYNGEE. V lost 0 bases to trimming and J lost 9 bases; unmatched junction nucleotides: 7. The CDR3 is 16 residues long. CDR3 coding DNA: TGTGCCAGCAGCGTAGCCAGCGGACAGGGGACTTCACCCCTCCACTTT. It codes for CASSVASGQGTSPLHF.